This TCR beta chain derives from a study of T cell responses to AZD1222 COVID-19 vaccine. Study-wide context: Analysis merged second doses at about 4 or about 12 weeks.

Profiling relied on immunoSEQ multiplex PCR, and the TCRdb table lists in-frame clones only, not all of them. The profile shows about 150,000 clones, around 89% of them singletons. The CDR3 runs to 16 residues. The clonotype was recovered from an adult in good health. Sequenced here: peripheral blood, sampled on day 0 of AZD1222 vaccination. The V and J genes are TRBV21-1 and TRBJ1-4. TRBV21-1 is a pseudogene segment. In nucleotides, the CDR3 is TGTGCCAGCAGCAGGCCGAACACGGCGTTTCGGGAAAAACTGTTTTTT. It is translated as CASSRPNTAFREKLFF.